This T cell receptor (beta chain) was sequenced in a study of blood T cell repertoires in COVID-19 (dated by TCRdb to about 2020). Turning to the overall study: Samples covering the acute and convalescent phases of COVID-19 were provided by collaborators in the United States, Italy and Spain. The prospective study material was composed of cDNA or gDNA derived from T cells, B-cell-depleted T cells, or PBMCs. Samples were obtained from the ongoing ImmuneRACE study (first 160 participants) and from about 1,300 subjects provided by 6 global collaborators. The repertoires were released in a freely available public database intended as a resource for research on the immune response to SARS-CoV-2. The sample metadata nearly always contained a de-identified subject ID, COVID-19 status, age in years and sex. Where HLA class I and class II types were available, the types were taken from metadata supplied by the sample provider, not from assay-based typing. Subjects who had been exposed to COVID-19, were actively infected with it, or had recovered from it provided the deeply sampled blood TCRbeta repertoires that made up the dataset. On the study overall, not on this receptor specifically: Clinical and demographic metadata were provided uncurated, with the amount varying by source and participant.

Enrolling through a virtual design, the prospective study's participants ranged in age from roughly 18 to 89 years and lived across around 25 United States geographic areas. To assign participants to cohorts, the prospective study relied on clinical history that participants themselves reported in a screening survey and a study questionnaire. Recovered participants in ImmuneRACE Cohort 3 were defined by two consecutive negative NP/OP PCR tests, clearance by a healthcare professional, or resolution of symptoms. In the prospective study, whole blood, serum and a nasopharyngeal or oropharyngeal swab were collected from each participant by mobile phlebotomists. Over an approximately 2-month period, participants in the prospective study had the option of providing additional blood draws and questionnaires. Prospective study blood samples were shipped either frozen or at room temperature before DNA extraction.

TCRbeta CDR3 regions were amplified from genomic DNA by means of the immunoSEQ Assay, a bias-controlled multiplex PCR. As for the original processing: Within the assay, amplification of reference gene primers was used to estimate how many nucleated cells each sample contained. To quantify the absolute abundance of each unique TCRbeta CDR3 rearrangement, sequence reads were collapsed and filtered. Productive Simpson clonality was computed per sample as the square root of Simpson's diversity index over productive rearrangements. Entries here come from immuneACCESS through TCRdb and include only in-frame sequences with V and J called. Some clones fail to appear in such tables; in the studies checked, an unresolved V gene covers under half of the shortfall, and the cause of the remainder is unknown. V and J calls and clone size are those listed in that table; D and trimming were worked out from the DNA. The table for this sample lists about 290,000 clones; roughly 90% of them were counted only once. The top ten constitute 1.7% of the sample.

A word on this clone: It lacks a known antigen. There are no base qualities to consult, and no much larger clone falls within one base.

This sequence was found in a woman aged 40-49 years who had recovered from COVID-19. Material: PBMCs or T cells enriched from blood (not recorded which).

In nucleotides, the sequence is TGTGCCAGCAGCTTCTCCGGGACTAGCGGGAGTAACCCCTACAATGAGCAGTTCTTC. Its coded protein is CASSFSGTSGSNPYNEQFF. Rearrangement joined TRBV7-3 to TRBJ2-1, with 14 bases in between that match TRBD2. CDR1 and CDR2 are drawn from the germline V gene: SGHTA, FQGTGA. The CDR3 spans 19 residues, from the cysteine through the phenylalanine. CDR3 DNA only is kept here, 57 bases in frame from base 1. The germline V and J ends show losses of 3 bases and 2 bases respectively, and no gene match explains 9 bases of the junction.